This paragraph reports one T cell receptor (beta chain). Its antigen is still unknown. The CDR3 contains 18 residues. CDR1 is ENHRY, CDR2 SYGVKD, per germline. The J segment lost 5 bases and the V segment lost 0 bases, leaving 7 bases of the junction unmatched. This specimen belongs to a study of T-cell reconstitution after alpha-beta-depleted transplantation in children. During its preparation, the TCRbeta library received unique molecular identifiers. In TCRdb, the PCR reads were re-called with MiXCR into one record per CDR3 protein. The sample has 300,000 to 400,000 distinct CDR3 sequences; about a quarter are singletons. Findings and caveats of the study: Where alpha-beta T cells came from about two months after transplant was reportedly several hundred expanded graft clones. One year after transplant, T-cell counts and diversity came mostly from newly produced T cells. It was surviving recipient T cells and thymic progenitors that gave some patients high TCRbeta diversity at day 60.

Sequencing used PBMCs, mostly from graft donor cells, obtained 180 days after TCRalphabeta/CD19-depleted stem cell transplant. The clonotype was recovered from a male patient aged 5 to 17 who had a stem cell transplant for acute lymphoblastic leukemia, so the T cells may come from the graft donor. This chain joins TRBV10-3 and TRBJ2-3; 14 nucleotides agree with TRBD2. DNA of the CDR3: TGTGCCATCAGTGAGTCCCTGACTAGCGGGAGGGCAAGAGATACGCAGTATTTT. Translated, it gives CAISESLTSGRARDTQYF.